These 13 T cell receptor beta chains came from one sample sequenced in a study of OX40 agonist ivuxolimab in advanced cancers. This table comes from immunoSEQ multiplex PCR, and its TCRdb copy is limited to in-frame clones, with some not included. The sample lists 65,000 or so clones, roughly 89% seen once, with roughly 0.79% in the top ten. The input for sequencing was CD4+ or CD8+ T cells sorted from blood, taken in a trial of the OX40 agonist ivuxolimab. The receptors were sampled from an adult with an advanced solid tumor such as melanoma, head and neck, liver or kidney cancer.

The V gene is TRBV7-2, the J gene TRBJ2-7; the match to TRBD1 covers 8 bases. V gave up 5 bases and J gave up 2 bases; unmatched junction bases: 8. The germline CDR1 and CDR2 sequences are SGHTA and FQGNSA. The CDR3 length is 15 residues. The CDR3 DNA reads TGTGCCAGCAGCGAAGGACAGGGAATAGCCTACGAGCAGTACTTC. Translating gives CASSEGQGIAYEQYF.

The chain combines TRBV4-1 with TRBJ2-5; 8 bases map to TRBD2. CDR1 and CDR2 (germline): MGHRA, YSYEKL. CDR3 length equals 15 residues. The trim removed 1 base at V and 6 bases at J, leaving 7 bases unmatched. The CDR3 nucleotides read TGCGCCAGCAGCCAAGCTCTAGCGGGTTGGCAGACCCAGTACTTC. Translating gives CASSQALAGWQTQYF.

CDR3 DNA: TGTGCCAGCAGCACCCCCAGGACTAGCGGCCGCACAGATACGCAGTATTTT. Protein product: CASSTPRTSGRTDTQYF. The chain links TRBV9 to TRBJ2-3; the match to TRBD2 covers 10 bases. The germline CDR1 and CDR2 sequences are SGDLS and YYNGEE. The CDR3 is made up of 17 amino acids. Trimming at V came to 4 bases and at J to 1 base, leaving 9 bases not matched to a gene.

This chain connects TRBV7-9 to TRBJ2-7, with D perhaps being TRBD1 or TRBD2 (5 bases each). Trimming removed 6 bases at V and 9 bases at J, with 21 bases between. The CDR3 covers 14 residues. The V gene's germline CDR1 is SEHNR and CDR2 FQNEAQ (reference sequence). The CDR3 spells CASSIGFGAPRQYF. The CDR3 DNA sequence: TGTGCCAGCAGTATTGGATTCGGGGCCCCGAGGCAGTACTTC.

The chain links TRBV5-1 to TRBJ1-1; tentative D call: TRBD1 (5 bases). The V and J ends lost 5 bases and 5 bases respectively, with 16 bases between them. Germline V lookup: CDR1 SGHRS, CDR2 YFSETQ. The CDR3 runs to 14 residues. CDR3 loop: CASSPDGGSTEAFF. The DNA for the CDR3 is TGCGCCAGCAGTCCTGACGGGGGTTCTACTGAAGCTTTCTTT.

This chain connects TRBV15 to TRBJ1-6; 8 nucleotides match TRBD1. The ends lost 4 bases at V and 3 bases at J; junction bases unmatched: 2. The CDR3 has 15 amino acids. Germline-derived CDR1 and CDR2 are LNHNV and YYDKDF (reference sequence). For the CDR3, the DNA is TGTGCCACCAGCAACGACAGGGGCTATAATTCACCCCTCCACTTT. This encodes CATSNDRGYNSPLHF.

The genes are TRBV2 and TRBJ1-5, with TRBD1 matching over 10 bases. Looked up from germline, CDR1 is SNHLY and CDR2 is FYNNEI. Trimming cost V 3 bases and J 1 base; bases outside gene matches: 6. CDR3 length equals 17 residues. CDR3 nucleotides: TGTGCCAGCAGTGACTTTCTGGGACAGGGGAGCAATCAGCCCCAGCATTTT. Amino acids: CASSDFLGQGSNQPQHF.

Worth noting for this clone: Different DNA sequences within this sample yield the same CDR3. This rearrangement joins TRBV20-1 to TRBJ1-1; D gene uncertain. The V gene lost 1 base and the J gene lost 7 bases, with 4 bases spanning the gap. The CDR3 has 10 residues. The germline CDR1 and CDR2 sequences are DFQATT and SNEGSKA (reference sequence). The CDR3 DNA follows: TGCAGTGCTAGAGTGAGTGAAGCTTTCTTT. Protein product: CSARVSEAFF.

The gene calls are TRBV6-4 and TRBJ2-2, with unresolved D. CDR1 is MRHNA and CDR2 is SNTAGT in the germline V gene. The CDR3 consists of 13 residues. V was cut by 4 bases and J by 7 bases, with 10 bases left in between. The CDR3 DNA is TGTGCCAGCAGTGCTCTAGTCGGCGGGGAGCTGTTTTTT. As protein: CASSALVGGELFF.

The chain carries TRBV5-6 and TRBJ1-4, with 8 bases aligning to TRBD1. CDR1 and CDR2 from the germline V gene are SGHDT and YYEEEE. The junction had 10 bases not matched to a gene; V was cut back by 2 bases and J by 13 bases. The CDR3 totals 14 residues. CDR3 nucleotides: TGTGCCAGCAGCTTCCGACAGGGGCGCTCGGGACTGTTTTTT. It yields the protein CASSFRQGRSGLFF.

The chain joins TRBV28 to TRBJ1-5, with no clear D. The CDR3 contains 13 residues. The germline CDR1 and CDR2 sequences are MDHEN and SYDVKM. V lost 8 bases, J lost 5 bases, and 13 bases lay in between. For the CDR3, the DNA is TGTGCCAGCCGGGCCTATTTCGATCAGCCCCAGCATTTT. Protein product: CASRAYFDQPQHF.

The V gene is TRBV5-4, the J gene TRBJ2-5; unclear D gene. Germline CDR1 and CDR2: SGHNT and YYREEE (reference sequence). The CDR3 is 13 residues long. The V and J ends lost 0 bases and 5 bases respectively, with 8 bases between them. The CDR3 protein is CASSLVQTETQYF. DNA of the CDR3: TGTGCCAGCAGCTTGGTCCAGACTGAGACCCAGTACTTC. Based on the CDR3 plus reference TRBV5-4 and TRBJ2-5, the full variable domain is ETGVTQSPTHLIKTRGQQVTLRCSSQSGHNTVSWYQQALGQGPQFIFQYYREEENGRGNFPPRFSGLQFPNYSSELNVNALELDDSALYLCASSLVQTETQYFGPGTRLLVL.

This sequence joins TRBV6-6 and TRBJ1-1; 7 nucleotides match TRBD1. Per the germline V gene, CDR1 is MNHNY and CDR2 is SVGAGI (reference sequence). This CDR3 spans 14 amino acids. V was clipped by 6 bases and J by 9 bases; unmatched bases: 13. Here the CDR3 DNA reads TGTGCCAGCAGAGCAGACAGGGAAGGAGGAAAAGCTTTCTTT. This sequence encodes CASRADREGGKAFF.